This paragraph reports one T cell receptor beta chain. This clone was seen a single time. What this receptor recognizes is not known. Base qualities are not recorded, but no much larger clone differs from it by a single base. V is trimmed back by 4 bases and J by 1 base, and the junction contains 0 bases that no gene match accounts for. According to the germline V gene, CDR1 reads KGHSH and CDR2 reads LQKENI. Inclusive of the bounding cysteine and phenylalanine, the CDR3 is 14 residues long. Of all the DNA, just the CDR3 is kept, 42 bases in frame from base 1. This sample is drawn from a study of OX40 agonist ivuxolimab in advanced cancers. Describing the broader study: Ivuxolimab was an agonistic, fully human IgG2 monoclonal antibody directed against OX40 (CD134), a costimulatory receptor. Intravenous ivuxolimab was administered to patients every 2 weeks at six dose levels: 0.01, 0.1, 0.3, 1.5, 3 and 10 mg/kg. Of the roughly 51 dose-escalation patients, hepatocellular carcinoma was present in roughly 19, melanoma in roughly 15, renal cell carcinoma in 9 and head and neck cancer in 9. The dose-escalation cohort was roughly 83% male with a mean age of 60 years, ranging from about 23 to 85. Patients were allowed to have had prior anti-PD-1, anti-PD-L1 or anti-CTLA-4 therapy, and 40% of the dose-escalation patients had previously received checkpoint inhibitors. Partial responses occurred in three dose-escalation patients, of whom one had hepatocellular carcinoma and two had cutaneous melanoma. Peripheral TCRbeta sequencing was intended to test whether TCR sequence diversity was altered and clonal T-cell expansion was caused by ivuxolimab. The paper covers the monotherapy dose-escalation part of the phase I ivuxolimab trial, which included N = 52 patients. What the authors observed across the whole study: Low levels of normalized T-cell clonal expansion were also shown by some nonresponding patients. At doses of 0.1 to 3.0 mg/kg, clonal expansion of both CD4+ and CD8+ blood T cells was observed from baseline to week 6. In the 0.1-3.0 mg/kg groups, partial responders had among the lowest normalized peripheral clonal expansion, particularly in CD8+ T cells. On average, CD8+ T cells showed more expanded clones than CD4+ T cells after ivuxolimab. The antigen specificity of the clonally expanded peripheral T cells was not determined.

The trial excluded patients who had a history of autoimmune disease or were on systemic immunosuppression. Peripheral blood for TCR sequencing was drawn from every dose cohort at baseline, at cycle 4 day 1 and at cycle 7 day 1. Samples came from an open-label, multicenter, first-in-human phase I dose-escalation trial of ivuxolimab. Adults with locally advanced or metastatic melanoma, renal cell carcinoma, hepatocellular carcinoma or head and neck squamous cell carcinoma were enrolled in the trial. Before TCR sequencing, CD4+ T cells and CD8+ T cells from peripheral blood were sorted into separate populations. Genomic DNA was extracted from sorted cells for sequencing of the TCRbeta CDR3 region. TCRbeta CDR3 regions were sequenced using the immunoSEQ Assay. Imported from immuneACCESS, the table was reduced by TCRdb to in-frame sequences with V and J called. These copies leave out some clones; in studies compared against another copy, an unresolved V gene accounts for under half, and the cause of the remainder is not known. The sample yields tens of thousands of clones; about 88% were counted once. The top ten constitute 6.6% of the sample.

The clonotype was recovered from an adult with an advanced solid tumor such as melanoma, head and neck, liver or kidney cancer. Sequences were derived from CD4+ or CD8+ T cells sorted from blood, sampled in a trial of the OX40 agonist ivuxolimab. The chain employs TRBV18 and TRBJ2-2; the junction holds 7 bases that match TRBD2. The nucleotide sequence reads as follows: TGTGCCAGCTCACAGCGGGAGAACACCGGGGAGCTGTTTTTT. This codes for CASSQRENTGELFF.